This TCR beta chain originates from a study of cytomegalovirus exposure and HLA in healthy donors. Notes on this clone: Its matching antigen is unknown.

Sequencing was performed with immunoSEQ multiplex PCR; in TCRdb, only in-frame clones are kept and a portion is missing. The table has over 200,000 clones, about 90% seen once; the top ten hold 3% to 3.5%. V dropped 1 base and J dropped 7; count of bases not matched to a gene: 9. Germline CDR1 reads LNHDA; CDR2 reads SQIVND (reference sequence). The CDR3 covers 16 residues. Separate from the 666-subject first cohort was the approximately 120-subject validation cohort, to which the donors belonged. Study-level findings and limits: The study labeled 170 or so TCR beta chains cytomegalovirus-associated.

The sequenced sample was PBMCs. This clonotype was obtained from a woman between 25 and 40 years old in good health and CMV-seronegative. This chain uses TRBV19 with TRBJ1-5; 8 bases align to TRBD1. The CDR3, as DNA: TGTGCCAGTAGTATAGGTGCAGGGGGCGGGTTCCAGCCCCAGCATTTT. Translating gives CASSIGAGGGFQPQHF. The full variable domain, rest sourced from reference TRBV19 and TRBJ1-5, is DGGITQSPKYLFRKEGQNVTLSCEQNLNHDAMYWYRQDPGQGLRLIYYSQIVNDFQKGDIAEGYSVSREKKESFPLTVTSAQKNPTAFYLCASSIGAGGGFQPQHFGDGTRLSIL.